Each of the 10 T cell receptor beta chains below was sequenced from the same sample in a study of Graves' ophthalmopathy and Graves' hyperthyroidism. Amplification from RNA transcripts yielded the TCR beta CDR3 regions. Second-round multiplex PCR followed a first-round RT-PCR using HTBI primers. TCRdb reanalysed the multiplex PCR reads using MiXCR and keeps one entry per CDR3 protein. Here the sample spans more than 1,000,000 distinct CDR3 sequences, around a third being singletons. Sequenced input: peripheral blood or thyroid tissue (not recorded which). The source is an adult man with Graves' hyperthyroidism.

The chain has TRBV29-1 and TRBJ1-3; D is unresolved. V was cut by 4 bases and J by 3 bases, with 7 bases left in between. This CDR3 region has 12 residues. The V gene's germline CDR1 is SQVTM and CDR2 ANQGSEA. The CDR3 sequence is CSVADYGNTIYF. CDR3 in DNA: TGCAGCGTTGCGGACTATGGAAACACCATATATTTT.

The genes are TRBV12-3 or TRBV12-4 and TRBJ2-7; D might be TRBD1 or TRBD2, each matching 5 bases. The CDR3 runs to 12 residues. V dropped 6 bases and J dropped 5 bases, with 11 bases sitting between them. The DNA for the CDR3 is TGTGCCAGCAGCATGGGACCCAACGAGCAGTACTTC. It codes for CASSMGPNEQYF.

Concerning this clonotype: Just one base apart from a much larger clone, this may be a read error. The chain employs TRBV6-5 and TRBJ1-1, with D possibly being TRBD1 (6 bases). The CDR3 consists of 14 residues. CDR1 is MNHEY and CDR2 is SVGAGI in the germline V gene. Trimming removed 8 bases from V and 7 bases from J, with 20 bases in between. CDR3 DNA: TGTGCCAGCGAAGGGGGGCCCCGCTTGATTGAAGCTTTCTTT. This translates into CASEGGPRLIEAFF.

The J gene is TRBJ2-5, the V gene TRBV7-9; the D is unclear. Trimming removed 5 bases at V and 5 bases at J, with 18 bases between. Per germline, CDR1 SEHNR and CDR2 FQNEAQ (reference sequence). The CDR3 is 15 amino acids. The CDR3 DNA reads TGTGCCAGCAGCGCTTTGTGGCCTCCCGCGGAGACCCAGTACTTC. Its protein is CASSALWPPAETQYF.

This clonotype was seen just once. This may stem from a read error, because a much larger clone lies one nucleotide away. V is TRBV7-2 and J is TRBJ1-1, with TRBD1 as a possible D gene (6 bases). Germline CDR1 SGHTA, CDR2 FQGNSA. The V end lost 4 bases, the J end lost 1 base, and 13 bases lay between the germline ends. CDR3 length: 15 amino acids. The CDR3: CASSSQRGENTEAFF. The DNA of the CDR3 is TGTGCCAGCAGCTCCCAAAGGGGGGAGAACACTGAAGCTTTCTTT.

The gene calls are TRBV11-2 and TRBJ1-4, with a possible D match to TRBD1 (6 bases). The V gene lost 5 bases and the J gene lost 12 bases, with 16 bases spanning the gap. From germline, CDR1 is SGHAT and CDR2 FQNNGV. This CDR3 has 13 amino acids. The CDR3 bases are TGTGCCAGCAGCACGGGGGGCCGGGGGGAACTGTTTTTT. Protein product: CASSTGGRGELFF.

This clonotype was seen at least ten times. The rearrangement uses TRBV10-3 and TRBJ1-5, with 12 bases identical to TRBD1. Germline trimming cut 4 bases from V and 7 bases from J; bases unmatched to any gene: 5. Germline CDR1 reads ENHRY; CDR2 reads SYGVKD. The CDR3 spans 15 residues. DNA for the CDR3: TGTGCCATCAGTGTGGGACAGGGGGCGAGGCAGCCCCAGCATTTT. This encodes CAISVGQGARQPQHF.

The CDR3 sequence is CASSQLAGGGGYTF. In nucleotides, the CDR3 is TGTGCCAGCAGCCAACTAGCAGGGGGCGGGGGCTACACCTTC. The rearrangement links TRBV10-3 to TRBJ1-2; the match to TRBD1 covers 8 bases. Germline assignment: CDR1 ENHRY and CDR2 SYGVKD. The CDR3 length is 14 residues. V lost 10 bases, J lost 8 bases, and 15 bases stayed unmatched.

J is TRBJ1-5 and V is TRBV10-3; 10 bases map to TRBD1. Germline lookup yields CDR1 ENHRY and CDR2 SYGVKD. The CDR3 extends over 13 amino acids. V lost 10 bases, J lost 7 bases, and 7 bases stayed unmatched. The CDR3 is CATGTGVFQPQHF. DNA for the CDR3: TGTGCCACCGGGACAGGGGTTTTCCAGCCCCAGCATTTT.

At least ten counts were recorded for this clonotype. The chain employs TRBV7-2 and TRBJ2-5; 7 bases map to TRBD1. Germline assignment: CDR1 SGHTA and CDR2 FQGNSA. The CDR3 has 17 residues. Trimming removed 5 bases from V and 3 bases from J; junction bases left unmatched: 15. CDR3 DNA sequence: TGTGCCAGCAGCCCAGACAGGGAAATTCGGAGGAAAGAGACCCAGTACTTC. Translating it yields CASSPDREIRRKETQYF.